This entry is about one T cell receptor beta chain. The CDR3 runs to 14 residues. The V end was cut by 2 bases, the J end by 4 bases, with 11 bases between. Germline lookup yields CDR1 LGHDT and CDR2 YNNKEL (reference sequence). This entry comes from a study of blood T cell repertoires in COVID-19. On the study more broadly: From T cells, B-cell-depleted T cells, or PBMCs came the material, which was cDNA or gDNA.

Profiling relied on immunoSEQ multiplex PCR, and the TCRdb table lists in-frame clones only, not all of them. Found here are approximately 450,000 clones, roughly 90% of them singletons; the top ten hold 4% to 4.5%. The source of this sequence is a woman in her twenties or thirties with acute or convalescent COVID-19. Sample: peripheral blood. The genes are TRBV3-1 (or the pseudogene TRBV3-2) and TRBJ1-1; D gene uncertain. This CDR3 is CASSQSGLGTEAFF. CDR3 DNA: TGTGCCAGCAGCCAATCGGGTTTGGGCACTGAAGCTTTCTTT.